This T cell receptor (beta chain) was identified in a study of T cells after posttransplantation cyclophosphamide. Whole-study findings and limits: Recipient CMV seropositivity and CMV reactivation strongly tracked TRB clonality.

Trimming left V 4 bases short and J 3 bases short, with 8 bases between. Looked up from germline, CDR1 is SGHRS and CDR2 is YFSETQ. This CDR3 is 13 amino acids long. For this clone: Its antigen is not known.

The table came from immunoSEQ multiplex PCR; TCRdb's copy has only in-frame clones and leaves some out. The sample has around 3,500 clones, around 75% seen once; the top ten hold 8.8%. Busulfan-fludarabine conditioning, marrow transplant, and cyclophosphamide on days +3 and +4 were administered. The specimen was PBMCs, collected 150 to 200 days after allogeneic stem cell transplant with posttransplant cyclophosphamide. V usage is TRBV5-1 and J usage is TRBJ2-4, with a tentative D call TRBD1 (6 bases). This clonotype was sampled from a male patient aged 60 to 75 who received an allogeneic stem cell transplant from a related donor and was CMV-positive. Some T cells may originate from the graft donor. The CDR3 reads CASSPDSKNIQYF. CDR3 nucleotides: TGCGCCAGCAGCCCGGACAGCAAAAACATTCAGTACTTC.